This T cell receptor (beta chain) was identified during a study of blood T cell repertoires in COVID-19 (dated by TCRdb to 2020 to 2021). Concerning the study at large: The collaborator samples originated in the United States, Italy and Spain and spanned the acute and convalescent phases of COVID-19. The prospective study material was composed of cDNA or gDNA derived from T cells, B-cell-depleted T cells, or PBMCs. The dataset comprised deeply sampled blood TCRbeta repertoires from subjects exposed to, actively infected with, or recovered from COVID-19. The repertoires were released in a freely available public database intended as a resource for research on the immune response to SARS-CoV-2. Samples came from the ongoing ImmuneRACE study (first 160 participants) plus 1,254 subjects from 6 global collaborators. A de-identified subject ID, COVID-19 status, age in years and sex were almost always included in the sample metadata. HLA class I and class II types, where available, came from metadata supplied by the sample provider rather than from assay-based typing.

This clone was seen just once. The clone's antigen remains unknown. No base quality information exists; no much larger clone differs at one position. Overall study outcomes, separate from this receptor: The quantity of clinical and demographic metadata differed by source and by participant and was supplied without curation.

Collaborating institutions collected whole blood in K2EDTA tubes following their own protocols. For TCRbeta analysis, collaborators shipped samples in one of three forms: frozen whole blood, isolated PBMCs, or DNA extracted from either of those sample types. TCRbeta CDR3 regions were amplified from genomic DNA by means of the immunoSEQ Assay, a bias-controlled multiplex PCR. The authors' analysis ran thus. Within the assay, amplification of reference gene primers was used to estimate how many nucleated cells each sample contained. To quantify the absolute abundance of each unique TCRbeta CDR3 rearrangement, sequence reads were collapsed and filtered. For each sample, productive Simpson clonality was calculated as the square root of Simpson's diversity index across productive rearrangements. TCRdb's version of the immuneACCESS table is confined to in-frame rearrangements and falls short of the full clone set. An unresolved V gene accounts for under half of the shortfall where checked; the remainder is of unknown origin. V, J and clone size are those of that table, while D and trimming were read from the DNA. This sample gives about 170,000 clones in total; around nine tenths of them show up just once. Roughly 3.9% of the sample belongs to the ten largest clones.

The V end loses 5 bases and the J end loses 8 bases, and a stretch of 15 bases separates them. From cysteine to phenylalanine, the CDR3 is 13 amino acids long. The CDR3 DNA has 39 bases and is translated from base 1. Looking up the germline V gene yields CDR1 SGHTA and CDR2 FQGNSA. This clonotype originated in a man between 18 and 35 years old with active or convalescent COVID-19. Sequenced sample: peripheral blood. The chain joins TRBV7-2 to TRBJ1-2; there is no confident call for the D gene. The CDR3 protein is CASSRARLQGYTF. The nucleotide sequence is given as TGTGCCAGCAGCCGGGCTCGACTACAAGGCTACACCTTC.